This TCR beta chain is from a study of blood T cell repertoires in COVID-19. Study at large: Material from acute and convalescent COVID-19 was sourced from the United States, Italy and Spain.

Authors' data handling: Quantification of nucleated cells was approximated via reference gene primer amplification. Data came from immunoSEQ multiplex PCR; TCRdb stores just in-frame clones and leaves some out. V and J calls and clone size are those listed in that table; D and trimming were worked out from the DNA. Among approximately 180,000 clones listed, 90% were seen once. V was trimmed by 2 bases and J by 2 bases, leaving 7 bases between them. The CDR3 contains 14 residues. Germline values: CDR1 SEHNR, CDR2 FQNEAQ (reference sequence). The sequenced sample consisted of peripheral blood. The chain employs TRBV7-9 and TRBJ2-1; D is possibly TRBD1 (5 bases). The receptor was derived from a man in his fifties with acute or convalescent COVID-19. The CDR3 coding sequence is TGTGCCAGCAGCTTACAGGGTCCCTACAATGAGCAGTTCTTC. Its protein product is CASSLQGPYNEQFF.